Listed here are 31 T cell receptor beta chains from one sample, sequenced in a study of T-cell reconstitution after alpha-beta-depleted transplantation in children. Unique molecular identifiers tagged the TCRbeta library. One entry per CDR3 protein results from TCRdb running MiXCR on the PCR reads. The repertoire includes nearly 550,000 distinct CDR3 sequences, about 16% of them detected once, and roughly 3.3% sits in the top ten. Sequences were derived from PBMCs from the stem cell graft donor, sampled from the stem cell graft. Receptors originate from a human donor who donated a stem cell graft to a child with acute lymphoblastic leukemia.

This clonotype was seen many times. J is TRBJ2-7 and V is TRBV20-1; D uncertain. From germline, CDR1 is DFQATT and CDR2 SNEGSKA (reference sequence). CDR3 length: 9 amino acids. Trimming took off 5 bases at V and 3 bases at J, with 2 bases between the two ends. In DNA, the CDR3 is TGCAGTGCTGGCTACGAGCAGTACTTC. Encoded protein: CSAGYEQYF.

This clonotype came up a few times. The chain employs TRBV5-1 and TRBJ1-1; D not certain. Germline CDR1 is SGHRS and CDR2 is YFSETQ. Trimming left V 3 bases short and J 4 bases short, with 13 bases between. The CDR3 is made up of 14 amino acids. The CDR3 region is CASSSTGGSTEAFF. The CDR3 DNA is TGCGCCAGCAGCTCCACGGGAGGCTCCACTGAAGCTTTCTTT.

This clonotype has more than one count but fewer than ten. Here the CDR3 DNA reads TGTGCCAGCACGTTGACGGACAAAGAGACCCAGTACTTC. It specifies CASTLTDKETQYF. The chain has TRBV6-6 and TRBJ2-5; weak D call: TRBD1 (5 bases). The CDR3 runs to 13 residues. The V and J ends lost 7 bases and 3 bases respectively, with 12 bases between them. Germline-derived CDR1 and CDR2 are MNHNY and SVGAGI (reference sequence).

V and J are TRBV6-2 or TRBV6-3 and TRBJ2-7; D not resolved. This CDR3 spans 12 amino acids. Germline values: CDR1 MNHEY, CDR2 SVGEGT. V lost 3 bases and J 5 bases, leaving 8 bases between the germline ends. The CDR3 coding sequence is TGTGCCAGCAGTTATGGAGTTCACGAGCAGTACTTC. Translated: CASSYGVHEQYF.

In its sample, this clonotype was seen a few times. The chain combines TRBV20-1 with TRBJ2-2; D may be TRBD2 (6 bases). The CDR3 extends over 15 amino acids. The V and J ends lost 1 base and 3 bases respectively, with 12 bases between them. Germline V gives CDR1 DFQATT, CDR2 SNEGSKA (reference sequence). The CDR3 here is CSARGRGVYTGELFF. CDR3 nucleotide sequence: TGCAGTGCTAGAGGGAGGGGAGTCTACACCGGGGAGCTGTTTTTT.

The chain combines TRBV15 with TRBJ2-2; TRBD2 matches at 8 bases. CDR1 is LNHNV, CDR2 YYDKDF, per germline (reference sequence). The CDR3 has 15 amino acids. V lost 2 bases, J lost 6 bases, and 5 bases stayed unmatched. The CDR3: CATSRTLTSAGELFF. CDR3 sequence (DNA): TGTGCCACCAGCAGAACTTTGACTAGCGCCGGGGAGCTGTTTTTT. Combining the CDR3 with reference TRBV15 and TRBJ2-2 gives the whole variable domain DAMVIQNPRYQVTQFGKPVTLSCSQTLNHNVMYWYQQKSSQAPKLLFHYYDKDFNNEADTPDNFQSRRPNTSFCFLDIRSPGLGDTAMYLCATSRTLTSAGELFFGEGSRLTVL.

This clonotype was counted only a few times. The rearrangement uses TRBV12-3 or TRBV12-4 and TRBJ1-1, with unresolved D. Trimming took off 5 bases at V and 9 bases at J, with 19 bases between the two ends. This CDR3 region has 14 residues. CDR3 residues: CASSQDPPRWKAFF. The CDR3 nucleotides read TGTGCCAGCAGTCAGGACCCTCCCCGATGGAAAGCTTTCTTT.

This clonotype came up a few times. The gene calls are TRBV7-6 and TRBJ2-3, with D tentatively TRBD1 (6 bases). Trimming took off 5 bases at V and 6 bases at J, with 18 bases between the two ends. Germline V gene data show CDR1 as SGHVS and CDR2 as FNYEAQ. This CDR3 region has 15 residues. CDR3 residues: CASSPRGYRADTQYF. CDR3 bases: TGTGCCAGCAGCCCCAGGGGCTATCGGGCTGATACGCAGTATTTT.

This chain connects TRBV12-3 or TRBV12-4 to TRBJ2-3; 10 bases match TRBD2. CDR3 length: 15 residues. Losses at the gene ends were 5 bases for V and 7 bases for J; bases not matched to a gene: 9. CDR3 nucleotides: TGTGCCAGCAGTGTGGGAGCGGGAGGGCAAAATACGCAGTATTTT. This sequence encodes CASSVGAGGQNTQYF.

V gene TRBV30 combines with J gene TRBJ1-4; D remains unclear. V lost 1 base and J 8 bases, leaving 11 bases between the germline ends. This CDR3 spans 13 amino acids. Germline CDR1 is GTSNPN and CDR2 is SVGIG (reference sequence). The CDR3 protein is CAWSGHKNEKLFF. The CDR3, as DNA: TGTGCCTGGAGTGGACATAAAAACGAAAAACTGTTTTTT. The full variable domain, rest sourced from reference TRBV30 and TRBJ1-4, is SQTIHQWPATLVQPVGSPLSLECTVEGTSNPNLYWYRQAAGRGLQLLFYSVGIGQISSEVPQNLSASRPQDRQFILSSKKLLLSDSGFYLCAWSGHKNEKLFFGSGTQLSVL.

This clonotype was detected a few times. The chain links TRBV11-2 to TRBJ2-7; the match to TRBD1 covers 11 bases. The CDR3 runs to 16 residues. Germline V gives CDR1 SGHAT, CDR2 FQNNGV. V gave up 0 bases and J gave up 3 bases; unmatched junction bases: 4. In nucleotides, the CDR3 is TGTGCCAGCAGCTTAGAAGGACAGGGGGCCTTCTACGAGCAGTACTTC. It codes for CASSLEGQGAFYEQYF.

In this sample, this clonotype turned up a few times. J is TRBJ2-3 and V is TRBV20-1; possible D gene TRBD2, 6 bases. Trimming shortened V by 3 bases and J by 8 bases, and 12 bases separated the two germline ends. The CDR3 is 12 amino acids. The V gene's germline CDR1 is DFQATT and CDR2 SNEGSKA (reference sequence). Written as DNA, the CDR3 is TGCAGTGCTAGCCCGGGACTGGGTACGCAGTATTTT. It yields the protein CSASPGLGTQYF.

The rearrangement links TRBV20-1 to TRBJ2-7; no reliable D call. There are 10 residues in the CDR3. With 3 bases removed from V and 6 bases from J, the gap between germline ends came to 6 bases. CDR1 is DFQATT, CDR2 SNEGSKA, per germline (reference sequence). The CDR3 DNA reads TGCAGTGCTAGGCTGGTCGAGCAGTACTTC. This encodes CSARLVEQYF.

This clonotype was found many times. The V call is TRBV7-8, the J call TRBJ2-1, with 10 nucleotides matching TRBD2. Germline V gene data show CDR1 as SGHVS and CDR2 as FQNEAQ. Trimming took 3 bases from V and 4 from J; bases not matched to a gene: 3. The CDR3 is 15 amino acids. The CDR3 sequence is CASSFTSGTYNEQFF. The CDR3 DNA reads TGTGCCAGCAGCTTTACTAGCGGGACTTACAATGAGCAGTTCTTC.

The chain is built from TRBV12-3 or TRBV12-4 and TRBJ2-6; TRBD2 matches at 7 bases. This CDR3 has 17 residues. Germline trimming cut 1 base from V and 2 bases from J; bases unmatched to any gene: 5. CDR3 nucleotide sequence: TGTGCCAGCAGTTTAGGTAGCGGGTTGCCTGGGGCCAACGTCCTGACTTTC. Its protein is CASSLGSGLPGANVLTF.

V usage is TRBV4-1 and J usage is TRBJ2-1; D is ambiguous. V was shortened by 0 bases and J by 2 bases, with 17 bases between the two germline ends. The germline gives CDR1 MGHRA, CDR2 YSYEKL. CDR3 length: 18 residues. The CDR3 region has the DNA TGCGCCAGCAGCCAAGATCAGGCACCATCAAGGCCCTACAATGAGCAGTTCTTC. Translated: CASSQDQAPSRPYNEQFF.

This clonotype occurred a few times. The chain links TRBV13 to TRBJ2-1, with D uncertain. The CDR3 loop spans 12 amino acids. Trimming removed 1 base from V and 13 bases from J, with 11 bases in between. Per the germline V gene, CDR1 is PRHDT and CDR2 is FYEKMQ (reference sequence). Written as DNA, the CDR3 is TGTGCCAGCAGCTTAGCCGGGTCAACTCAGTTCTTC. Encoded protein: CASSLAGSTQFF.

The chain carries TRBV7-9 and TRBJ2-7; unclear D gene. This CDR3 has 15 residues. V dropped 1 base and J dropped 0 bases, with 10 bases sitting between them. Germline loops: CDR1 SEHNR, CDR2 FQNEAQ (reference sequence). The CDR3 loop is CASSLVPAASYEQYF. CDR3 coding DNA: TGTGCCAGCAGCTTAGTCCCCGCAGCCTCCTACGAGCAGTACTTC.

In this sample, this clonotype turned up a few times. This chain links TRBV27 with TRBJ1-1; 7 nucleotides line up with TRBD1. The CDR3 covers 14 residues. J lost 1 base, V lost 6 bases, and 5 bases had no gene match. Germline CDR1 reads MNHEY; CDR2 reads SMNVEV (reference sequence). The CDR3: CASSDRETNTEAFF. The DNA for the CDR3 is TGTGCCAGCAGCGACAGGGAAACGAACACTGAAGCTTTCTTT.

The chain employs TRBV20-1 and TRBJ2-7; maybe TRBD2 (6 bases). The CDR3 length is 13 residues. Per germline, CDR1 DFQATT and CDR2 SNEGSKA (reference sequence). V was clipped by 5 bases and J by 3 bases, with 14 bases between them. The CDR3 loop reads CSAAGGRNYEQYF. Here the CDR3 DNA reads TGCAGTGCTGCTGGGGGGAGGAACTACGAGCAGTACTTC.

This clonotype was observed a handful of times. The chain recombines TRBV12-3 or TRBV12-4 with TRBJ2-5; tentatively, D is TRBD2 (6 bases). The CDR3 runs 14 residues. V was trimmed by 5 bases and J by 4 bases, leaving 14 bases between them. The chain's CDR3 is CASSAWDFGETQYF. CDR3 sequence (DNA): TGTGCCAGCAGTGCCTGGGACTTTGGAGAGACCCAGTACTTC.

This clonotype has only a few counts. The chain has TRBV19 and TRBJ2-1; 11 bases are a match to TRBD2. The J segment lost 4 bases and the V segment lost 4 bases, leaving 6 bases of the junction unmatched. This CDR3 is 16 amino acids long. Germline-derived CDR1 and CDR2 are LNHDA and SQIVND (reference sequence). CDR3 DNA sequence: TGTGCCAGTAGTAGAGGGGGACTAGCGGAATACAATGAGCAGTTCTTC. Residues: CASSRGGLAEYNEQFF. The whole variable domain, filled in from reference TRBV19 and TRBJ2-1, reads DGGITQSPKYLFRKEGQNVTLSCEQNLNHDAMYWYRQDPGQGLRLIYYSQIVNDFQKGDIAEGYSVSREKKESFPLTVTSAQKNPTAFYLCASSRGGLAEYNEQFFGPGTRLTVL.

V and J are TRBV7-9 and TRBJ2-7; 7 bases fit TRBD2. CDR1 SEHNR and CDR2 FQNEAQ come from the germline V gene (reference sequence). V lost 5 bases and J lost 2; bases outside the gene matches: 9. This CDR3 is 15 amino acids long. CDR3: CASSPPSGGTYEQYF. The CDR3 nucleotides are TGTGCCAGCAGCCCCCCGTCGGGGGGAACCTACGAGCAGTACTTC.

This clonotype was detected only a few times. The J gene is TRBJ2-7, the V gene TRBV6-5; the match to TRBD2 covers 7 bases. Germline V gene sequence: CDR1 MNHEY, CDR2 SVGAGI. V shed 4 bases and J 0 bases; nucleotides not matched to a gene: 6. The CDR3 is 15 amino acids. Here the CDR3 reads CASSSVGGSSYEQYF. Here the CDR3 DNA reads TGTGCCAGCAGTTCCGTCGGGGGGTCCTCCTACGAGCAGTACTTC.

This clonotype has just a few counts. The chain carries TRBV27 and TRBJ2-2, with D perhaps TRBD1 (5 bases). The CDR3 is made up of 12 amino acids. V was shortened by 9 bases and J by 8 bases, with 13 bases between the two germline ends. Germline CDR1 is MNHEY and CDR2 is SMNVEV (reference sequence). CDR3 sequence: CARQGGSGELFF. CDR3 sequence (DNA): TGTGCCAGGCAGGGCGGTTCGGGGGAGCTGTTTTTT.

Only a few counts were recorded for this clonotype. The V gene is TRBV5-5, the J gene TRBJ2-2; D gene unclear. The CDR3 has 16 amino acids. The V end was cut by 0 bases, the J end by 2 bases, with 11 bases between. Germline-derived CDR1 and CDR2 are SGHKS and YYEKEE (reference sequence). In DNA form, the CDR3 reads TGTGCCAGCAGCTTGGGGCATAGCATAAACACCGGGGAGCTGTTTTTT. This translates into CASSLGHSINTGELFF.

The V call is TRBV12-3 or TRBV12-4, the J call TRBJ2-2, with 7 bases fitting TRBD2. The ends lost 6 bases at V and 4 bases at J; junction bases unmatched: 14. The CDR3 covers 17 residues. CDR3 sequence: CASSTGLVRGSTGELFF. The CDR3 region has the DNA TGTGCCAGCAGCACTGGACTAGTTAGAGGGAGCACCGGGGAGCTGTTTTTT.

This clonotype was observed a handful of times. This chain joins TRBV29-1 and TRBJ2-4; no definite D call. V lost 2 bases, J lost 2 bases, and 7 bases lay in between. In germline, CDR1 is SQVTM, CDR2 ANQGSEA. CDR3 length: 13 residues. For the CDR3, the DNA is TGCAGCGTTGAACACCCCACCAAAAACATTCAGTACTTC. It specifies CSVEHPTKNIQYF.

This clonotype has more than one count but fewer than ten. This chain uses TRBV5-1 with TRBJ1-4; tentative D call: TRBD1 (6 bases). The CDR3 contains 14 residues. The germline V gene has CDR1 SGHRS and CDR2 YFSETQ. V was cut by 0 bases and J by 3 bases, with 6 bases left in between. This CDR3 is CASSLGTANEKLFF. CDR3 coding DNA: TGCGCCAGCAGCTTGGGGACAGCTAATGAAAAACTGTTTTTT.

The sample holds many counts of this clonotype. The chain employs TRBV12-3 or TRBV12-4 and TRBJ2-1; D is ambiguous. This CDR3 contains 14 residues. The V end lost 6 bases, the J end lost 5 bases, and 14 bases lay between the germline ends. The CDR3 coding sequence is TGTGCCAGCAGCCTCACGGGCGTCCACAATGAGCAGTTCTTC. This codes for CASSLTGVHNEQFF.

The table lists this clonotype with a few counts. The rearrangement joins TRBV29-1 to TRBJ2-7; D gene uncertain. There are 17 residues in the CDR3. Between the trimmed V and J ends, which lost 0 bases and 4 bases, there was a span of 22 bases. Germline CDR1 and CDR2: SQVTM and ANQGSEA. CDR3 loop: CSVEEVKTRAEAYEQYF. The DNA for the CDR3 is TGCAGCGTTGAAGAGGTAAAAACAAGAGCTGAGGCTTACGAGCAGTACTTC.